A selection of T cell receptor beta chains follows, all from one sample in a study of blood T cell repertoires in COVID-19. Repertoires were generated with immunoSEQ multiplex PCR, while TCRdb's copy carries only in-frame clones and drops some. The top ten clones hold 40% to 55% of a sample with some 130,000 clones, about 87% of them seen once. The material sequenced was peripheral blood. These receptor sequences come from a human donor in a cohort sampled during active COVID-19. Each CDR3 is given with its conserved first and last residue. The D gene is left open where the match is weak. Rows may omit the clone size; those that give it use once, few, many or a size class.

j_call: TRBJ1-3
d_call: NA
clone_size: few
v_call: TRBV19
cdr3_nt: TGTGCCAGTAGTACCTCTTCAGGGGTTGGAAACACCATATATTTT
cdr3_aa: CASSTSSGVGNTIYF

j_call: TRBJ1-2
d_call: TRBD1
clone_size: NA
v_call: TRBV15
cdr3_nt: TGTGCCACCAGCAGAGGAACAGGGGGCGAGTTTAGGGGCTACACCTTC
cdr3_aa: CATSRGTGGEFRGYTF

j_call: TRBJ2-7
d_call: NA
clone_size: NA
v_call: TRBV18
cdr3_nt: TGTGCCAGCTCCTCTGCGGGGGCTCTGAAATTCGAGCAGTACTTC
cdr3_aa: CASSSAGALKFEQYF

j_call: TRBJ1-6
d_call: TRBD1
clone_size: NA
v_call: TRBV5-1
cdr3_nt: TGCGCCAGCAGCCCCGGGACAGGGGATAATTCACCCCTCCACTTT
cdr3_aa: CASSPGTGDNSPLHF

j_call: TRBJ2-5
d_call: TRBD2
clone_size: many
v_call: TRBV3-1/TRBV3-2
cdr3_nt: TGTGCCAGCAGCCGACGACGGACTAGCGGGGGGGCCGGGGAGACCCAGTACTTC
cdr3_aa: CASSRRRTSGGAGETQYF

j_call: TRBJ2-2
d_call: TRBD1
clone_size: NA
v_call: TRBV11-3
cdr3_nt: TGTGCCAGCAGCTTCCGGGACAGGGTAGCGTGGGGTAACCCCGGGGAGCTGTTTTTT
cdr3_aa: CASSFRDRVAWGNPGELFF

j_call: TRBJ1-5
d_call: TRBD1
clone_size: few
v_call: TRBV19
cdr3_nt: TGTGCCAGTAGTCCACGGAGACAGGGGAGCAATCAGCCCCAGCATTTT
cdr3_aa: CASSPRRQGSNQPQHF

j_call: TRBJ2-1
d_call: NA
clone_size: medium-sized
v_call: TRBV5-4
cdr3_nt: TGTGCCAGCAGCTTGGGCGGGCCTTACAATGAGCAGTTCTTC
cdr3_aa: CASSLGGPYNEQFF

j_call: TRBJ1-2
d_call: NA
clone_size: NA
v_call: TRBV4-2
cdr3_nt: TGTGCCAGCAGCCAAGTCCGGACAGCCAACTATGGCTACACCTTC
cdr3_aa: CASSQVRTANYGYTF

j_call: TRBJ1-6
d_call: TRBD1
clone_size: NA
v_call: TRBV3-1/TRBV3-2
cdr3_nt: TGTGCCAGCAGCCCTCACGGACAGGGTTCTGATTCACCCCTCCACTTT
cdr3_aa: CASSPHGQGSDSPLHF

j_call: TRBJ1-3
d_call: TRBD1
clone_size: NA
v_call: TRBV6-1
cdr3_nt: TGTGCCAGCAGTGAATGGTTAGGACAGGGGGCGCGTGGAAACACCATATATTTT
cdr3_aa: CASSEWLGQGARGNTIYF

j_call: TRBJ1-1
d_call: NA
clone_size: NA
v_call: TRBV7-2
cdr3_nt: TGTGCCAGCAGCTTAGCGGGGCCGGGGAACACTGAAGCTTTCTTT
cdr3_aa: CASSLAGPGNTEAFF